Sequencing of this T cell receptor (beta chain) was carried out in a study of blood T cell repertoires in COVID-19. The wider study: Some COVID-19 samples were acute and others convalescent; all came from the United States, Italy and Spain. PBMCs, B-cell-depleted T cells, or T cells were the source of the cDNA or gDNA that made up the material.

Regarding this clone: Distinct nucleotide sequences in the sample also encode this CDR3.

Participant reports of clinical history set cohort assignment. Two consecutive negative NP/OP PCR tests, clearance, or resolved symptoms defined Cohort 3 recovery. This table comes from immunoSEQ multiplex PCR, and its TCRdb copy is limited to in-frame clones, with some not included. The sample shows approximately 200,000 clones, around nine tenths of them seen only once. CDR1 is SGDLS and CDR2 is YYNGEE in the germline V gene. This CDR3 is 15 amino acids long. V shed 0 bases and J shed 0 bases, with 7 bases lying between them. The rearrangement joins TRBV9 to TRBJ1-3; D gene ambiguous. This TCR was recovered from a young man who had recovered from COVID-19. The source material was PBMCs or T cells enriched from blood (not recorded which). CDR3 in amino acids: CASSVGGSSGNTIYF. CDR3 DNA sequence: TGTGCCAGCAGCGTAGGAGGGAGCTCTGGAAACACCATATATTTT.